The present T cell receptor (beta chain) was sequenced within a study of cytomegalovirus exposure and HLA in healthy donors listed by TCRdb under 2017. As for the study more broadly: An earlier analysis of under 600 of the donors reported roughly 270 Gb of sequence data and approximately 110 million unique TCR beta sequences from some 180 million T cells. Roughly 300 gigabases of sequencing data and roughly 90 million unique TCR sequences were included in an early release covering about 620 HLA-typed donors. The study aimed to test whether signatures of past pathogen exposure could be identified by cataloging public T cell receptors. A later genetic analysis took genome-wide SNP genotypes for about 55% of the roughly 670 donors and used that subset as a discovery cohort. Of the roughly 400 genotyped donors, 65% to 90% were placed in the genetic ancestry cluster associated with self-reported Caucasian donors. Typing coverage differed by locus: A, B, C, DRB1 and DQB1 were typed in about 620-640 donors, DQA1 in 500 to 550, DPA1 in 600 to 610, and DPB1 in just under 490. Roughly five DR-DQ haplotypes were handled as single units for association and clustering because linkage in the cohort was strong. To study patterns of TCR occurrence, a later analysis re-analyzed previously published TCR beta repertoires from 666 donors and added high-resolution HLA genotyping. Besides the first cohort of 666 subjects, a separate validation cohort made up of 95 to 150 different subjects was used. Among roughly 370 genotyped donors of the cohort, an average of about 240,000 unique TCR beta nucleotide sequences were sequenced per donor, roughly 20% of them non-productive. Alongside the repertoire data, information on donor age, sex, ethnicity and CMV serostatus was compiled. The later analysis used no new phenotypic data to find candidate immune exposures, relying instead on TCR beta sequences and their occurrence across donors. To predict cytomegalovirus infection status, the study brought together high-throughput TCR immunosequencing, statistical association of individual TCRs with disease status, and machine learning. Both class I and class II loci were covered by HLA typing, at four-digit resolution. All discovery cohort repertoires had been generated using a single sequencing platform. In an earlier analysis of 587 of the donors, high-throughput TCR beta sequencing was used to judge whether each TCR beta V gene segment behaved as functional or pseudogenic. The study profiled the T cell repertoires of 500 to 800 subjects by immunosequencing and related them to cytomegalovirus serostatus. What the research found in general, with its limitations: In a later genetic analysis, a missense DCLRE1C variant was associated with V-gene and J-gene trimming of TCR beta chains, and the association was replicated in an independent cohort. HLA typing was unavailable for some donors at each locus, so association tests used only the typed subset. Across donors, most TCR sequences were observed very rarely, whereas some public TCRs were present in many individuals. In an earlier analysis of around 600 of the donors, most TCR beta V segments were observed in productive rearrangements about 87% or about 30% of the time, broadly matching IMGT annotations. A cluster of highly shared sequence variants was judged likely to be a technical artifact of the sequencing pipeline. In the study, 150 to 200 TCR beta chains were listed as associated with cytomegalovirus. When HLA alleles, especially DR and DQ, strongly co-occurred, attributing TCR associations to individual alleles was difficult. The 87-base-pair reads could not distinguish some IMGT-functional V segments, including TRBV6-2 and TRBV6-3, so those segments were excluded. A later analysis associated 16,951 TCR beta sequences with specific HLA alleles at a false discovery rate of 0.05. Most CMV-associated TCR beta chains appeared to be HLA-restricted in a later analysis, and the HLA associations seemed to be driven largely by CMV exposure. A further reported finding was that TCR beta sequences accurately predicted the HLA-A and HLA-B alleles for most subjects in the first cohort. Several of the top co-occurrence clusters appeared to be linked to parvovirus B19, influenza, CMV and Epstein-Barr virus, according to a later analysis. In vitro tests confirmed that three of the cytomegalovirus-associated TCR beta chains recognize cytomegalovirus antigens. Correlated functional status among segregating V segments might be attributable to linkage disequilibrium, but an unknown experimental factor could not be ruled out. According to the authors, the approach could potentially be generalized to other disease states and immunological phenotypes. A later analysis found that HLA-associated TCR beta chains were more clonally expanded and had lower generation probabilities than equally common non-associated chains. CMV serostatus was the only immune exposure information available for the cohort. Because counts were too low, roughly 18 rarely observed V segments, including chromosome 9 orphons, were left out of the earlier analysis of about 500 of the donors. Compared with the approximately 600-donor mean, donors in an Asian-associated ancestry cluster had fewer N-insertions in productive TCRs, according to a later genetic analysis. In a later analysis, the rate of TCR association differed among HLA loci, with DRB1 alleles having the most associated TCRs and HLA-C alleles having the fewest. Presence/absence analyses assumed roughly uniform sequencing depth across donors, an assumption that may not hold. Cytomegalovirus status was reported to be diagnosed by the classifier with high specificity and sensitivity in both the original and validation cohorts. The cohort was sequenced for TCR beta chains only, and without alpha or paired-chain data the features that could be detected were limited.

The protocol used for the library was the immunoSEQ multiplex PCR assay. The multiplex PCR relied on a mix of 60 forward primers for TCR Vbeta segments and 13 reverse primers for TCR Jbeta segments. The CDR3 region of rearranged TCR beta genes was amplified from genomic DNA by a multiplex PCR assay. The amplified TCR beta libraries were sequenced on the Illumina HiSeq System as 87-base-pair reads. The original methods were these. A later analysis counted tens of millions of unique TCR beta chains across the 550 to 750 repertoires, and 10 million to 11 million of these chains were shared by at least two donors. To remove PCR and sequencing errors, raw reads were error-corrected and collapsed into unique sequences using a nearest-neighbor algorithm that merged closely related sequences. Alignment of CDR3 sequences to IMGT reference sequences was used to assign V, D and J gene segments. For a sequence to be retained, a match of at least six nucleotides to both a V gene segment and a J gene segment was required. Rearrangements were classified as productive when the CDR3 lacked stop codons and remained in frame with V and J, and all other rearrangements were classified as non-productive. CDR3 was defined by IMGT convention, running from the second conserved V-encoded cysteine to the conserved J-encoded phenylalanine. Sequences without an unambiguous match to a single V gene segment were excluded from the earlier analysis of several hundred of the donors. In an earlier analysis of 500 to 750 of the donors, V segments were called functional above 56.7% productive rearrangements and were called segregating when the between-donor standard deviation exceeded 5%. A statistical classification framework was built to diagnose cytomegalovirus status from the catalog of TCR beta chain sequences. A later analysis assigned V and J genes by comparing TCR nucleotide sequences with IMGT/GENE-DB human TR gene sequences. The TCRdist pipeline was used in a later analysis to assign CDR3 sequences and most-parsimonious VDJ recombination scenarios. In a later analysis, each TCR beta chain was defined by its CDR3 amino acid sequence together with its V-gene family, and reads without a unique V-gene family were excluded. In a later analysis, 500 to 700 highly shared, low-generation-probability nucleotide sequences were removed to address suspected cross-contamination and a sequencing artifact. A later analysis calculated a clonal expansion index for each public chain from normalized within-repertoire ranks of inferred template counts. A later analysis computed generation probabilities with a VDJ recombination model fitted to out-of-frame rearrangements, and checked the results against IGoR. Hypergeometric tests were used in a later analysis to score TCR-TCR, TCR-HLA and TCR-CMV co-occurrence, with a repertoire-size bias correction applied to the TCR pairs. False discovery rates were estimated in a later analysis by permuting HLA or CMV assignments 20 times. In a later analysis, co-occurring TCRs were grouped with DBSCAN, and TCRdist sequence similarity was added when clustering was performed within HLA-allele-positive subsets. Co-occurrence clustering excluded repertoires with fewer than 30,000 or more than 120,000 public chains, plus five with anomalous nucleotide sharing. Entries here come from immuneACCESS through TCRdb and include only in-frame sequences with V and J called. Some clones fail to appear in such tables; in the studies checked, an unresolved V gene covers under half of the shortfall, and the cause of the remainder is unknown. That table furnishes V, J and clone size, whereas the DNA furnished D and trimming. Counted in this sample were roughly 180,000 clones; under 80% of them appeared once. In total, the top ten clones hold 2% to 3% of the sample.

The cohort consisted of approximately 670 healthy bone marrow donors. At the time of sampling, every cohort member was nominally healthy, though immune exposures that went unrecorded were likely present. The donor was CMV seropositive and belonged to the group of 270 or so seropositive cohort members. A peripheral blood sample was collected from each donor, and TCR beta sequencing was performed on peripheral blood mononuclear cells. Genomic DNA was extracted from the blood cell samples with the Qiagen DNeasy Blood Extraction Kit. This clone was seen only a few times. The antigen it recognizes is unknown. No base-level quality is on record; no much larger clone is a single base apart. From a lookup of the germline V gene, CDR1 and CDR2 are SGHAT and FQNNGV. Its CDR3 holds 16 amino acids, cysteine through phenylalanine. Only CDR3 DNA remains: 48 bases, in frame from the first base. The junction carries 10 bases between V and J, which are trimmed by 1 base and 0 bases respectively.

The clonotype originates from a woman aged 30 to 39 in good health and CMV-seropositive. Rearrangement joined TRBV11-2 to TRBJ1-3; the D gene cannot be named for sure. Sequencing was performed on PBMCs. The nucleotide sequence reads TGTGCCAGCAGCTTAGTCGGGTATAACTCTGGAAACACCATATATTTT. Translated, this gives CASSLVGYNSGNTIYF. Here the CDR3 is joined to the reference TRBV11-2 and TRBJ1-3 genes, and the full variable domain is: EAGVAQSPRYKIIEKRQSVAFWCNPISGHATLYWYQQILGQGPKLLIQFQNNGVVDDSQLPKDRFSAERLKGVDSTLKIQPAKLEDSAVYLCASSLVGYNSGNTIYFGEGSWLTVV.